This TCR beta chain is from a study of a mutant IDH1 vaccine in newly diagnosed glioma. Overall study: Of treated patients, around 60% were men and roughly 38% women, averaging about 40 years.

The CDR3 consists of 16 residues. Germline V gene sequence: CDR1 SGHVS, CDR2 FNYEAQ. Trimming took 1 base from V and 5 from J, leaving 15 bases between them. Time point denoted: week 11, during vaccination. Vaccination used 300 ug of mutant IDH1 20-mer peptide per dose, with topical imiquimod. Turning to this clone: Its antigen remains unknown.

The data were produced by immunoSEQ multiplex PCR, yet TCRdb's version contains in-frame clones alone and is incomplete. The sample consists of over 95,000 clones, about 90% of them appearing once. The receptor comes from a woman between 45 and 65 years old with glioma. Sequences were derived from PBMCs, sampled from a glioma patient whose treatment included an IDH1 peptide vaccine. The chain has TRBV7-6 and TRBJ2-1; D not resolved. CDR3 sequence: CASSLGSSFRDNEQFF. The CDR3 coding sequence is TGTGCCAGCAGCTTAGGCTCATCCTTTAGGGACAATGAGCAGTTCTTC. The full variable domain, in which reference TRBV7-6 and TRBJ2-1 provide the parts outside the CDR3, is GAGVSQSPRYKVTKRGQDVALRCDPISGHVSLYWYRQALGQGPEFLTYFNYEAQQDKSGLPNDRFSAERPEGSISTLTIQRTEQRDSAMYRCASSLGSSFRDNEQFFGPGTRLTVL.